This is a list of T cell receptor beta chains from one sample in a study of neurological immune-mediated disorders. TCRdb re-called the 5' RACE reads through MiXCR, storing one row per CDR3 protein. This sample has about 50,000 distinct CDR3 sequences, with roughly 17% found just once. The material sequenced was PBMCs. These receptors came from a man aged 60 to 75 in good health. The CDR3 runs from the conserved cysteine through the conserved F or W.

V gene	J gene	CDR3 protein
TRBV20-1	TRBJ2-1	CSASGTSCYNGQFF
TRBV5-5	TRBJ1-5	CASSPVGNQPQHF
TRBV20-1	TRBJ1-5	CSASYQTPGQSNQPQHF
TRBV29-1	TRBJ1-1	CSVALRPNTEAFF
TRBV5-1	TRBJ1-4	CASSRDRSTNEKLFF
TRBV3-1	TRBJ2-1	CASSQELAGVNEQFF
TRBV29-1	TRBJ2-5	CSAPGRGGGETQYF
TRBV6-5	TRBJ2-2	CASSYSRVIAGELFF
TRBV10-3	TRBJ1-1	CAIATRDRAVEAFF
TRBV7-3	TRBJ2-6	CASSPGAGGLSGANVLTF
TRBV5-1	TRBJ2-7	CASRLQTGDEQYF
TRBV5-6	TRBJ2-1	CASSLAGRGTEQFF
TRBV9	TRBJ2-1	CASSPPGPQFNEQFF
TRBV27	TRBJ2-2	CASSFGLTNTGELFF
TRBV9	TRBJ2-2	CASSPSDWTGKHGELFF
TRBV15	TRBJ2-2	CATSRDFGPNTGELFF
TRBV9	TRBJ2-2	CASSGGVGTGELFF
TRBV20-1	TRBJ2-7	CSASRDRVSEQYF
TRBV5-6	TRBJ1-2	CASSVTGRQILEGYTF
TRBV30	TRBJ1-5	CAWTAGGGQPQHF
TRBV19	TRBJ2-7	CASSSERQGAHREQYF
TRBV29-1	TRBJ1-2	CSAALQGYYGYTF
TRBV28	TRBJ1-2	CASSFNWGDGYTF
TRBV20-1	TRBJ2-2	CSARDARSTGELFF
TRBV12-3/TRBV12-4	TRBJ2-7	CASLDTGGGTYEQYF
TRBV7-2	TRBJ2-1	CASSLAGGLYNEQLF
TRBV7-8	TRBJ2-7	CASSLLTGVDNEQYF
TRBV20-1	TRBJ1-6	CSAHYLDPNSPLHF
TRBV20-1	TRBJ1-2	CSARIRAGGDGYTF
TRBV27	TRBJ2-5	CASSVLGTQETQYF
TRBV24-1	TRBJ2-5	CATSDPSGGVTFQETQYF
TRBV20-1	TRBJ2-5	CSARVLTGQGETQYF
TRBV5-1	TRBJ1-1	CASSLLSRGDTEAFF
TRBV20-1	TRBJ2-1	CSARYAGGAYNEQFF
TRBV12-3/TRBV12-4	TRBJ2-2	CACSFRSNTGELFF